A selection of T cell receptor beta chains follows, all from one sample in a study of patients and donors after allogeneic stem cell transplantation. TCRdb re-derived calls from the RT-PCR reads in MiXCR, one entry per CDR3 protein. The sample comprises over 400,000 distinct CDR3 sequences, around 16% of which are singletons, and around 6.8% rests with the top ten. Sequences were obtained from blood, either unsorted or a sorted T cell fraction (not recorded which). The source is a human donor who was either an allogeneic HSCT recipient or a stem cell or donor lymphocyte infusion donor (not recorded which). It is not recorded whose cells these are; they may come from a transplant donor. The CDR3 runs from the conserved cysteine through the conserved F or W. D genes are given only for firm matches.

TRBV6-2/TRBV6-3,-,CASSESHNEQFF
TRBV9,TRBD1,CASSVAGTVGNYGYTF
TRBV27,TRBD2,CASSVRGAGELFF
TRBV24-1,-,CATSDPAGGVYEQYF
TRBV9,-,CASSYRDHFNEQFF
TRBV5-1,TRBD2,CASIMAQLAGGQETQYF
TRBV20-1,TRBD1,CSARDEAQGAGELFF
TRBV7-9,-,CASSQNRGEGNTEAFF
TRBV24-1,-,CATSRGGANVLTF
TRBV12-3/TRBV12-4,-,CASSFGGTGANVLTF
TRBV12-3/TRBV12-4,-,CASSTDRLNTEAFF
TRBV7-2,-,CASSLDGAPIYEQYF
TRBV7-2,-,CASSLGVWGWNEQFF
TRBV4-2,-,CASRGGSSYNEQFF
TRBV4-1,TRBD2,CASSQRREVKADTQYF
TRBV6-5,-,CASSYSSGGSGYTF
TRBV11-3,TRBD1,CASSFAGTGENFYGYTF
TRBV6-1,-,CASSEQVQVATEAFF
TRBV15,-,CATSRDGGAPRYF
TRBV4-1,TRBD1,CASSFIGTVLSGANVLTF
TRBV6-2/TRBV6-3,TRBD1,CASSYSGTGRGYTF
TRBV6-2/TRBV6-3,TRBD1,CASSRDRGVNQPQHF
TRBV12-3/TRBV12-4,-,CASREAGNYGYTF
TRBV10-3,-,CAISWQTNTGELFF
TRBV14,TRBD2,CASSQASGRSSYNEQFF
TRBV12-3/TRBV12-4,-,CASSFWGNYGYTF
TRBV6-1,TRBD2,CASMRAGAYEQYF
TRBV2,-,CASMVVGKQYF
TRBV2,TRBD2,CASQRTSETQYF
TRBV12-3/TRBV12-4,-,CASSLGSRARETQYF
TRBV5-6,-,CASSPAGKETQYF
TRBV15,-,CATSRYGTKGNTIYF
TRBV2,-,CASSQGGDEQFF
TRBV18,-,CASSPIPGGASYEQYF
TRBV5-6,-,CASSVNRGTEAFF
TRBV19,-,CASSIVGDLRYQPQHF
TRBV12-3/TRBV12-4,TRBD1,CASSFGTGRGEQYF
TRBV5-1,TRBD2,CASSWGLAGDNGELFF
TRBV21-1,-,CASSESWGDTEAFF